This TCR beta chain was documented in a study of human CD4 T cells and Enterobacteriaceae (dated by TCRdb to between 2020 and 2021). This clone appeared a single time. The antigen this receptor binds is unknown. Base qualities were left out, and no much larger clone turns up one base away. On a FACSAria III, memory CD4+ T cells were FACS-sorted to over 98% purity, defined as all CD4+ cells except CD45RA+CCR7+CD95- naive cells. Blood from healthy donors was obtained from blood donation centers in Switzerland. Positive selection with CD4 and CD14 magnetic microbeads was used to enrich total CD4+ T cells and monocytes. CD8+, CD14+, CD16+, CD56+, CD19+ and CD25-bright cells were excluded prior to sorting. In a couple of blood donors, total memory CD4+ T cells were sequenced directly ex vivo to assess in vivo expansion of bacteria-reactive clonotypes. Isolation of peripheral blood mononuclear cells from donor blood was performed with Ficoll-Paque Plus.

The ex vivo total memory CD4+ samples were sequenced at deep level, which gave a detection sensitivity of one cell in 200,000. The QIAamp DNA Micro Kit was used to extract genomic DNA from cell pellets, and spectrophotometry was used to check the quantity and purity of the genomic DNA. The immunoSEQ multiplex PCR assay was used to amplify TCR Vbeta CDR3 regions. Amplicons were sequenced on the Illumina HiSeq platform. Retrieved sequences were 87 nucleotides long and contained the CDR3 region. The authors processed their data as follows. A clonotype was defined as a unique productive TCR Vbeta nucleotide sequence, quantified by productive template frequency from ImmunoSEQ Analyzer V3.0. Expanded clonotypes were defined by a threshold at the top 5th percentile of each frequency-ranked repertoire. The R package fossil was used to compute repertoire overlap as Chao-Jaccard, and the R package MASS was used to visualize the overlap by nonmetric multidimensional scaling. TCRdb's version of the immuneACCESS table is confined to in-frame rearrangements and falls short of the full clone set. An unresolved V gene accounts for under half of the shortfall where checked; the remainder is of unknown origin. The V and J calls and clone size are taken from that table; D and trimming were inferred from the DNA. In all, the sample holds some 26,000 clones, and roughly 80% of those were seen once. Of the sample, over 0.9% falls within the top ten clones.

Results and caveats for the whole study, not just this receptor: Ex vivo, broadly cross-reactive clonotypes appeared more expanded than specific ones, with about 55% of the 19 and 21 of 34 in the top 5%. The reactivity of ex vivo clonotypes was inferred solely by matching the nucleotide sequences of those clonotypes to CFSE-low cultures from the same donors.

The CDR3 runs 12 residues from the cysteine to the phenylalanine. The DNA shown is the 36-base CDR3, in frame from base 1. Relative to germline, V is 3 bases shorter and J is 7 bases shorter, with 9 bases between their ends. CDR1 and CDR2 (SGHAT, FQNNGV) derive from the germline V gene. The sequence came from a human donor in good health. The V and J segments used are TRBV11-2 and TRBJ1-1; no D gene can be assigned with confidence. Source material: memory CD4+ T cells from blood. The cell subset or site tag for this specimen amounts to: total memory CD4 T cells sorted directly ex vivo, unstimulated. The DNA sequence reads TGTGCCAGCAGCTTGGTTGCTATTGAAGCTTTCTTT. Its protein is CASSLVAIEAFF. The entire variable domain, with the stretches around the CDR3 drawn from the reference TRBV11-2 and TRBJ1-1 proteins, is EAGVAQSPRYKIIEKRQSVAFWCNPISGHATLYWYQQILGQGPKLLIQFQNNGVVDDSQLPKDRFSAERLKGVDSTLKIQPAKLEDSAVYLCASSLVAIEAFFGQGTRLTVV.